This T cell receptor beta chain was documented in a study of T-cell memory formation after mild COVID-19. Across the study: The TCR clusters were mostly specific to one donor.

TCRdb reanalysed the 5' RACE reads using MiXCR and keeps one entry per CDR3 protein. The table records about 430,000 distinct CDR3 sequences, roughly 18% of them present only once. Overall study findings and caveats: The study found balanced CD4/CD8 in clones contracting day 15 to 85 and a CD4+ lean in later expanders. Those CD4+ clones that contracted were mainly in CM and EM (CD8+ ones in EMRA).

The CDR3 has 13 amino acids. CDR1 is KGHSH, CDR2 LQKENI, per germline. Trimming left V 0 bases short and J 3 bases short, with 6 bases between. On this clonotype: Its antigen is undetermined.

The TCR was taken from a man aged 18-30 years who had mild COVID-19 (a few samples of this study predate the infection). Cell type and time point are not known. The sample taken for sequencing was PBMCs or a T cell subset sorted from them (not recorded which). V usage is TRBV18 and J usage is TRBJ2-7, with a tentative D call TRBD2 (6 bases). The CDR3 bases are TGTGCCAGCTCACCACCTAGCGGCTACGAGCAGTACTTC. This codes for CASSPPSGYEQYF.